This T cell receptor (beta chain) was sequenced during a study of shared clonotypes between healthy human individuals. Clones were read by immunoSEQ multiplex PCR, and TCRdb kept only the in-frame ones, dropping some. The sample consists of a few hundred thousand clones, about 97% of them appearing once. V lost 0 bases, J lost 8 bases, and 7 bases lay in between. CDR1 and CDR2 from the germline V gene are LNHNV and YYDKDF (reference sequence). The CDR3 contains 13 residues. The sequenced sample was naive CD4+ T cells sorted from blood. The subset is: CD45RA+ positively selected. This TCR came from a woman between 25 and 40 years old in good health. This sequence joins TRBV15 and TRBJ2-2; no clear D. For the CDR3, the DNA is TGTGCCACCAGCAGAGACGAAATGGGGGAGCTGTTTTTT. Encoded protein: CATSRDEMGELFF.